Listed here is a single TCR beta chain. Its target is not known. The CDR3 has 17 amino acids. Germline assignment: CDR1 MNHEY and CDR2 SMNVEV (reference sequence). Trimming cost V 5 bases and J 9 bases; bases outside gene matches: 12. These data originate in a study of cytomegalovirus exposure and HLA in healthy donors. The study's findings and limits: The only immune exposure information that was available was CMV serostatus. Later, TCR association rates were found to vary by HLA locus, highest for DRB1 and lowest for HLA-C. In a later analysis, HLA-associated TCR beta chains were more clonally expanded than equally common others.

It was with 60 Vbeta and 13 Jbeta primers that the PCR ran. Produced via immunoSEQ multiplex PCR; TCRdb's table is partial and in-frame only. Of some 150,000 clones listed, roughly 85% are singletons. The chain recombines TRBV27 with TRBJ2-1; TRBD2 aligns across 14 bases. The sequence derives from a woman between 18 and 29 years old in good health and CMV-seronegative. The material sequenced was PBMCs. The CDR3 nucleotides read TGTGCCAGCAGTCCGGGACTAGCGGGAGCCCCTAGAGGTGAGCAGTTCTTC. It specifies CASSPGLAGAPRGEQFF.